Sequencing of this T cell receptor beta chain was carried out in a study of vaccination and CD4 T cells after COVID-19. Study as a whole: Cellular stimulation was performed using overlapping spike peptides derived from SARS-CoV-2, HCoV-NL63, HCoV-OC43 and HCoV-229E.

Germline CDR1 reads SGHVT; CDR2 reads SQSDAQ. V gave up 5 bases and J gave up 5 bases, with 17 bases separating them. The CDR3 is 15 residues long. Treatment specified: roughly 11-day PBMC culture with coronavirus spike peptide pools or control peptides (ViraFEST assay). PBMCs, plated at some 1.8 million per well, were grown in the presence of 10 IU/ml IL-2 and roughly 9.6 ug/ml peptide pools. Days 3 and 7 were when half the medium was replaced with fresh IL-2 medium. Only one count was recorded for this clonotype. Its target is not known. The Oncomine TCR Beta short-read assay generated sequence data from the DNA of cultured CD4+ T cells. A single record per CDR3 protein comes from TCRdb applying MiXCR to the PCR reads. The data hold some 16,000 distinct CDR3 sequences, with around 40% observed a single time.

The sample was CD4+ T cells from blood, cultured in vitro. The J gene is TRBJ2-3, the V gene TRBV7-4, with D perhaps matching TRBD1 (5 bases). This TCR came from a human donor who had recovered from COVID-19. The CDR3, as DNA: TGTGCCAGCAGCGTAGGGGTTACCTCTGGAGATACGCAGTATTTT. The encoded protein is CASSVGVTSGDTQYF.